This T cell receptor beta chain was sequenced in a study of cytomegalovirus exposure and HLA in healthy donors. Study-level results: In the analysis, some V segments, TRBV6-2 and TRBV6-3 included, were excluded as indistinguishable. In an earlier analysis, productive rearrangement rates for most beta V segments clustered near 87% or 30%. The classifier was said to identify cytomegalovirus status with high specificity and sensitivity.

Comment on this clone: The antigen is unknown.

CDR3 size: 17 residues. J gave up 0 bases and V 7 bases, and 11 bases lay outside the gene matches. CDR1 SGHRS and CDR2 YFSETQ come from the germline V gene. PCR employed 60 Vbeta and 13 Jbeta primers. Assay used: immunoSEQ multiplex PCR; TCRdb lists only in-frame clones, some missing. The sample records over 50,000 clones, 65% to 80% being singletons. This receptor was identified in a man between 35 and 55 years old in good health and CMV-seropositive. The chain carries TRBV5-1 and TRBJ2-4; TRBD1 agrees at 9 bases. Sequencing used PBMCs. DNA for the CDR3: TGCGCCAGCCCAGGGGACAGGGCAACCTTAGCCAAAAACATTCAGTACTTC. Translation gives CASPGDRATLAKNIQYF.